This T cell receptor (beta chain) was sequenced in a study of T cells after yellow fever vaccination (dated by TCRdb to about 2019). As for the study more broadly: Staining for CD3, CD45RA, CCR7 and CD95 was used to sort memory subsets (EM, EMRA, CM and Tscm) on a BD FACS Aria III. Two healthy male donors, one aged 18 to 29 and one aged 30 to 40 years, made up the cohort. To follow T-cell clones before and after both primary and booster YFV17D yellow fever vaccination, bulk TCR alpha and beta repertoires underwent longitudinal sequencing. Sorting of memory subsets took place on days 0, 15 and 45 and at 18 months after primary vaccination, as well as on days 0, 15 and 45 after the 30-year booster. The SMART-Seq v4 Ultra Low Input RNA kit was used to prepare libraries from fractions with low cell numbers. Blood was drawn at multiple timepoints before and after primary and secondary immunization, with bulk PBMC replicates and cell subsets isolated.

In this sample, this clonotype turned up many times. The sample holds no much larger clone one base away, and base qualities are not on file. Points the paper makes about the study in general: FACS-sorted repertoires could contain abundant contaminating clonotypes from the bulk population, so computational filtering was required. In the sorted memory subsets on day 0, nearly all vaccine-responding clonotypes were below the level of detection. After the booster, most clones that had expanded after primary vaccination were detected again (around 96% of CD4 and 88% of CD8), suggesting broad maintenance of memory. Because only two donors were included in the study, the extent to which the findings can be generalized is limited. A small fraction of clonotypes appeared in both the CD4 and CD8 compartments, likely as a result of convergent recombination. The secondary T-cell response was weaker than the primary response but faster, peaking on day 5 instead of day 15.

This sample was sequenced with an Illumina NovaSeq 6000. TCR cDNA was synthesized by 5'RACE template switching, which introduced a universal primer site and unique molecular identifiers. Priming for cDNA synthesis came from both the TCR alpha and TCR beta constant segments. Library amplification used two PCR steps, and the second PCR step added sample barcodes and sequencing adapters. Sequencing of libraries was done on Illumina HiSeq 2500 (2x100 bp) or NovaSeq (2x150 bp). The published analysis was carried out like this. MIGEC was used to demultiplex reads and collapse the reads into UMI consensus sequences, and MiXCR was used for V(D)J alignment. Using edgeR on replicate PBMC samples, clonotypes were called vaccine-responding if FDR was below 0.01 and the log2 fold change was above 5 up to day 15. Each bulk clonotype was labeled CD4 or CD8 based on which sequenced repertoire, CD4 or CD8, contained the clonotype at higher abundance. To estimate how each clone was distributed across memory phenotypes, clonotype frequencies in memory subsets were weighted by FACS-sorted cell numbers. TCRdb itself trimmed the public reads at Q25 with fastp, ran MiXCR and retained productive beta chains. CDR3 protein duplicates are merged, each entry listing the most common genes and DNA. TCRdb's processing, not the authors' own work, is the source of the V and J calls. Recorded for this sample are roughly 15,000 distinct CDR3 sequences; 7.3% of them occurred a single time. Clones ranked in the top ten supply about 1.6% of the sample.

In the paper's terms, the treatment or condition label means: live attenuated yellow fever vaccine strain. PBMCs were isolated from peripheral blood using a standard Ficoll-Paque protocol. The RNeasy Micro Kit was used to extract RNA from sorted memory subsets. The sequenced sample was PBMCs, either bulk or a sorted T-cell subset (CD4+, CD8+, memory, or dextramer-sorted; not recorded which), obtained on the day of the yellow fever booster vaccination. This clonotype was obtained from a man between 18 and 29 years old who received the YFV17D yellow fever vaccine.

The DNA sequence is as follows: TGCGCCAGCAGCTTTTTCGGGACAGGCACCCAAGAGACCCAGTACTTC. It specifies CASSFFGTGTQETQYF. The sequence joins TRBV5-1 to TRBJ2-5; TRBD1 matches 8 bases in the middle. Trimming accounts for 2 bases at V and 1 base at J, while the number of junction bases matched to no gene is 7. The CDR3 spans 16 residues, from the cysteine through the phenylalanine. CDR3 DNA is the only sequence kept; it has 48 bases, read in frame from the first base. CDR1 and CDR2, looked up from the germline V gene, are SGHRS and YFSETQ.